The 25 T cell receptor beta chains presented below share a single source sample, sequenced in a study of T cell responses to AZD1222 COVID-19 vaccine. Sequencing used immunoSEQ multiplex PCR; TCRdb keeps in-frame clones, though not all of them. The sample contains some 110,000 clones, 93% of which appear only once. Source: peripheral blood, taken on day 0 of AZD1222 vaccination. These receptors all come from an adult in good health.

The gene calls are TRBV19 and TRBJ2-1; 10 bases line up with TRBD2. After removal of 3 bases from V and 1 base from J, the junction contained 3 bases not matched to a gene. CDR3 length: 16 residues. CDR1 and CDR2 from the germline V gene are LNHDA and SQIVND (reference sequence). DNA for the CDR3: TGTGCCAGTAGTATTCTAGCGGGAGTGTCCTACAATGAGCAGTTCTTC. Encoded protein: CASSILAGVSYNEQFF.

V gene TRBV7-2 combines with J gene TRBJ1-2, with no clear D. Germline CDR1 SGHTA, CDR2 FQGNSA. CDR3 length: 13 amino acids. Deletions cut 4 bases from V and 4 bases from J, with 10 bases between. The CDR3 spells CASSWSSSYGYTF. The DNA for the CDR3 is TGTGCCAGCAGCTGGTCCTCTAGCTATGGCTACACCTTC.

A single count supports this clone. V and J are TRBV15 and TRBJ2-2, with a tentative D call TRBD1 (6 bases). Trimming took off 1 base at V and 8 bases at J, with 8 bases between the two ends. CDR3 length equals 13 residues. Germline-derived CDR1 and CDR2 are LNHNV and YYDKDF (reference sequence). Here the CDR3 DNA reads TGTGCCACCAGCAGAGTGGGGACAGGGGAGCTGTTTTTT. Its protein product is CATSRVGTGELFF.

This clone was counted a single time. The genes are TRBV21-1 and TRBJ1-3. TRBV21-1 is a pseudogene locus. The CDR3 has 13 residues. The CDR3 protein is CASSNSTGNTIYF. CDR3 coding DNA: TGTGCCAGCAGCAATAGTACAGGAAACACCATATATTTT.

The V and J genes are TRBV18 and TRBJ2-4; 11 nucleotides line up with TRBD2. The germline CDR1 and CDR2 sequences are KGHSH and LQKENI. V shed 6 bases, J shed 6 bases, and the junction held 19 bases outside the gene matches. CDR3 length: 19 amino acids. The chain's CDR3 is CASSPANVIAGGEGNIQYF. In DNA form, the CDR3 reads TGTGCCAGCTCCCCGGCCAACGTTATAGCGGGAGGGGAAGGAAACATTCAGTACTTC.

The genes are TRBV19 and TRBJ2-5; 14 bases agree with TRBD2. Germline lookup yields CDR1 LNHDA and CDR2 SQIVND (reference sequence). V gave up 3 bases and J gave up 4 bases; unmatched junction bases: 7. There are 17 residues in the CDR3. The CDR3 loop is CASSMQGTSGSGETQYF. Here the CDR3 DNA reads TGTGCCAGTAGTATGCAGGGGACTAGCGGGAGCGGAGAGACCCAGTACTTC.

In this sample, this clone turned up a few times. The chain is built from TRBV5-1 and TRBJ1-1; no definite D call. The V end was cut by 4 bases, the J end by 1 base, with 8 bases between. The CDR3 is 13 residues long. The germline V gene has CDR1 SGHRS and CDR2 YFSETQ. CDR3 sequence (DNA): TGCGCCAGCAGCCCGGAGTCGAACACTGAAGCTTTCTTT. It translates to CASSPESNTEAFF.

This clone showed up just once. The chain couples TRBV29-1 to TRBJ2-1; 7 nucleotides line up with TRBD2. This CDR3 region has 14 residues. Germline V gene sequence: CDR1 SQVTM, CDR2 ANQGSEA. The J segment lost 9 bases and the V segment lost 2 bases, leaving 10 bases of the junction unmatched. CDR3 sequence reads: CSVEPPGLFGEQFF. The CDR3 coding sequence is TGCAGCGTTGAACCTCCGGGACTATTTGGTGAGCAGTTCTTC.

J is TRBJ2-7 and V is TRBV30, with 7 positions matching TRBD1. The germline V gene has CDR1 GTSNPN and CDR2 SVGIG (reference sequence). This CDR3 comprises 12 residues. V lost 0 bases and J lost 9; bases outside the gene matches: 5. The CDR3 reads CAWSVFRGRQYF. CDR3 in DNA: TGTGCCTGGAGTGTTTTCAGGGGGAGGCAGTACTTC.

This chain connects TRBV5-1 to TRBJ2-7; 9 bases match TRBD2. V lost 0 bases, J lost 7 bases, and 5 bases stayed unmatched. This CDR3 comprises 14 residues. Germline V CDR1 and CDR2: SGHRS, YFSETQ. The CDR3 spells CASSLGAAGGEQYF. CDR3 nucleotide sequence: TGCGCCAGCAGCTTGGGGGCAGCGGGAGGAGAGCAGTACTTC.

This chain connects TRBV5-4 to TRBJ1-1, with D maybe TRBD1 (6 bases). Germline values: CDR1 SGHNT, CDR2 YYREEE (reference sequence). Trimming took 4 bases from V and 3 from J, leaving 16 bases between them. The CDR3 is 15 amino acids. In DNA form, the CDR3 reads TGTGCCAGCAGCGGACCGGCAGGGGTTGACACTGAAGCTTTCTTT. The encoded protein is CASSGPAGVDTEAFF.

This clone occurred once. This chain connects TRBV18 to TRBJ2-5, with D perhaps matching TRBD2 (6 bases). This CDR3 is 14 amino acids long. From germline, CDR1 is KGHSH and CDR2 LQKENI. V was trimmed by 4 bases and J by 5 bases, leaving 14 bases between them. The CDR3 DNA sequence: TGTGCCAGCTCACGGGGATCTAGCGAGGAGACCCAGTACTTC. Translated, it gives CASSRGSSEETQYF.

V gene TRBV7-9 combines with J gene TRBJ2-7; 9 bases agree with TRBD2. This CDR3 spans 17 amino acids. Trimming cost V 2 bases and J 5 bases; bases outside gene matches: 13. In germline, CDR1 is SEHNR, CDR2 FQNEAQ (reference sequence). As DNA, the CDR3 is TGTGCCAGCAGCTTAAAAGGTGGGGCTAGCGGGGCCAACGAGCAGTACTTC. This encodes CASSLKGGASGANEQYF.

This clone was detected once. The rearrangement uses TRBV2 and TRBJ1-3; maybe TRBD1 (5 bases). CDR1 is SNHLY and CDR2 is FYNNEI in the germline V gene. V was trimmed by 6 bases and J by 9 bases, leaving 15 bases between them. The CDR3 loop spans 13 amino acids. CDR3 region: CASRGDGLATIYF. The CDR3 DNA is TGTGCCAGCAGAGGGGACGGCTTGGCCACCATATATTTT. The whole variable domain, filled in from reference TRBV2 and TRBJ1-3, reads EPEVTQTPSHQVTQMGQEVILRCVPISNHLYFYWYRQILGQKVEFLVSFYNNEISEKSEIFDDQFSVERPDGSNFTLKIRSTKLEDSAMYFCASRGDGLATIYFGEGSWLTVV.

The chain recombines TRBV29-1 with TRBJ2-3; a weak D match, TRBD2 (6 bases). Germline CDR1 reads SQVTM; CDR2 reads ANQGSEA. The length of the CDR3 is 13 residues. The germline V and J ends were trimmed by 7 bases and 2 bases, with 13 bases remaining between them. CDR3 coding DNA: TGCAGCGGGGAGGCGGGAAACACAGATACGCAGTATTTT. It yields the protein CSGEAGNTDTQYF.

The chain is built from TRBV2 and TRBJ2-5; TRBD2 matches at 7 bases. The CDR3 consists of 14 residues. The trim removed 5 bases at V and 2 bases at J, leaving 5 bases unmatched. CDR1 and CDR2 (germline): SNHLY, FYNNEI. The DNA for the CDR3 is TGTGCCAGCAGTAAGCTAGCGGTACAAGAGACCCAGTACTTC. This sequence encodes CASSKLAVQETQYF.

The CDR3 sequence: CASSYQGARYDIQYF. CDR3 nucleotides: TGTGCCAGCAGTTATCAGGGGGCGAGGTACGACATTCAGTACTTC. This sequence joins TRBV6-5 and TRBJ2-4; 8 bases match TRBD1. With V trimmed by 3 bases and J by 8 bases, 9 bases remained unmatched. The CDR3 runs 15 residues. CDR1 MNHEY and CDR2 SVGAGI come from the germline V gene.

The CDR3 here is CASSFAGTSGRGKQYF. In nucleotides, the CDR3 is TGTGCCAGCAGCTTCGCCGGGACTAGCGGGAGGGGGAAGCAGTACTTC. The chain recombines TRBV7-2 with TRBJ2-7, with 16 bases matching TRBD2. The CDR3 covers 16 residues. The V gene end was trimmed by 3 bases and the J gene end by 8 bases; junction bases not matched to a gene: 7. Germline CDR1 SGHTA, CDR2 FQGNSA. Based on the CDR3 plus reference TRBV7-2 and TRBJ2-7, the full variable domain is GAGVSQSPSNKVTEKGKDVELRCDPISGHTALYWYRQSLGQGLEFLIYFQGNSAPDKSGLPSDRFSAERTGGSVSTLTIQRTQQEDSAVYLCASSFAGTSGRGKQYFGPGTRLTVT.

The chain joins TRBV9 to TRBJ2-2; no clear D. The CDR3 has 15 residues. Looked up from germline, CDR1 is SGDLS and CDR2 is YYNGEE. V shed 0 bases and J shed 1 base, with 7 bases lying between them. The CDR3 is CASSVDGVNTGELFF. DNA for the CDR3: TGTGCCAGCAGCGTAGACGGAGTGAACACCGGGGAGCTGTTTTTT.

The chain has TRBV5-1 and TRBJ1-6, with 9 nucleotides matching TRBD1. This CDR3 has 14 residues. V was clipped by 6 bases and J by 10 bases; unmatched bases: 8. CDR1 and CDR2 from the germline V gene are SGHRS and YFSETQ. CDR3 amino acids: CASTPGQGRSPLHF. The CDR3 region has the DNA TGCGCCAGCACCCCGGGACAGGGCCGATCACCCCTCCACTTT.

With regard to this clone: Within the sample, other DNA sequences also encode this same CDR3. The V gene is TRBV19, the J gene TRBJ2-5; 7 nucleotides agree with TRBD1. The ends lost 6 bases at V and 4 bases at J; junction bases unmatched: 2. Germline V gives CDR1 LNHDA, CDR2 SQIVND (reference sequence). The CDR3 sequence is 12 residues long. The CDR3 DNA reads TGTGCCAGTAGAGGGGGCCGAGAGACCCAGTACTTC. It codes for CASRGGRETQYF.

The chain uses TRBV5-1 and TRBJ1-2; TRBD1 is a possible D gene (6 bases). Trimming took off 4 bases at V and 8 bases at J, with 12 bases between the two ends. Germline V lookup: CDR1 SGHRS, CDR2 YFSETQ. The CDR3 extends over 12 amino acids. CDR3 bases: TGCGCCAGCAGCCCCTGGACAGAAGGCTACACCTTC. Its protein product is CASSPWTEGYTF.

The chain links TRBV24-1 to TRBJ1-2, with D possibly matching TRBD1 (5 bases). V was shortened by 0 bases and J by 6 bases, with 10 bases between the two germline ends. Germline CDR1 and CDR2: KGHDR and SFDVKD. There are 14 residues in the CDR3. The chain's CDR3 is CATSDLLLGDGYTF. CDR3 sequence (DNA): TGTGCCACCAGTGATTTGTTATTGGGGGATGGCTACACCTTC.

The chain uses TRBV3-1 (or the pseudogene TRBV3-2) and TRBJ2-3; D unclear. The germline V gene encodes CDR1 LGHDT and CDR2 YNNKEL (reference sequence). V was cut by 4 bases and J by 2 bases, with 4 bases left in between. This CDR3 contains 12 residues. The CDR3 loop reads CASSLFTDTQYF. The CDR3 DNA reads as TGTGCCAGCAGCCTGTTCACAGATACGCAGTATTTT.

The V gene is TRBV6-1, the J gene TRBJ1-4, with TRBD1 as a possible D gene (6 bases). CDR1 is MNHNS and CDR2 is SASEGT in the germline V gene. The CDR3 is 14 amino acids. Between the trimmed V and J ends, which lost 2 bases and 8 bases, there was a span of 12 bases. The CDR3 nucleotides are TGTGCCAGCAGTGAATCCTGGACAGCGGAAAAACTGTTTTTT. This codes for CASSESWTAEKLFF.